Sequencing of this T cell receptor beta chain was carried out in a study of blood T cell repertoires in COVID-19. Whole-study context: Italy, Spain and the United States were the sources of the convalescent and acute COVID-19 samples. T cells, B-cell-depleted T cells, or PBMCs provided the cDNA or gDNA that served as material.

The repertoire was sequenced with immunoSEQ multiplex PCR; TCRdb's copy has only in-frame clones and lacks some. The repertoire consists of about 48,000 clones, with over 75% occurring once and the leading ten covering about a sixth. V trimming: 2 bases; J trimming: 1 base; junction bases outside the gene matches: 3. Germline loops: CDR1 SGHTA, CDR2 FQGNSA. The CDR3 contains 16 residues. Sequencing was done on a sample of peripheral blood. This receptor was taken from a human donor in a cohort sampled during active COVID-19. The donor label of this sample is uncertain. J is TRBJ2-2 and V is TRBV7-2, with 8 nucleotides matching TRBD2. This CDR3 is CASSLPGTRNTGELFF. The CDR3 bases are TGTGCCAGCAGCTTACCCGGGACTAGGAACACCGGGGAGCTGTTTTTT.